A single sample gave rise to the 23 T cell receptor beta chains below, sequenced in a study of OX40 agonist ivuxolimab in advanced cancers. Libraries were prepared by immunoSEQ multiplex PCR; TCRdb keeps only in-frame clonotypes and omits some of them. Of about 84,000 clones in the sample, approximately 88% are singletons; the top ten hold about 2.5%. This material consisted of CD4+ or CD8+ T cells sorted from blood, taken in a trial of the OX40 agonist ivuxolimab. These receptors all come from an adult with an advanced solid tumor such as melanoma, head and neck, liver or kidney cancer.

This rearrangement joins TRBV6-5 to TRBJ1-1, with a tentative D call TRBD1 (5 bases). Germline CDR1 MNHEY, CDR2 SVGAGI. The V gene lost 6 bases and the J gene lost 0 bases, with 11 bases spanning the gap. The CDR3 is made up of 14 amino acids. In DNA, the CDR3 is TGTGCCAGCAGCTTGGGGCTGTTGAACACTGAAGCTTTCTTT. It encodes CASSLGLLNTEAFF.

The V call is TRBV28, the J call TRBJ2-7; possibly TRBD1 or TRBD2 for D (6 bases each). Germline V gene data show CDR1 as MDHEN and CDR2 as SYDVKM. V was clipped by 5 bases and J by 3 bases, with 17 bases between them. This CDR3 has 15 amino acids. CDR3 bases: TGTGCCAGCAGTCCGGGGGCAGCCACCCTCTACGAGCAGTACTTC. It encodes CASSPGAATLYEQYF.

This clone was observed once. The chain joins TRBV5-1 to TRBJ2-3; D is perhaps TRBD1 or TRBD2 (5 bases each). V lost 4 bases to trimming and J lost 2 bases, with 8 bases between them. The CDR3 is made up of 13 amino acids. Germline CDR1 and CDR2: SGHRS and YFSETQ. The CDR3 protein is CASSGGNTDTQYF. CDR3 bases: TGCGCCAGCAGCGGGGGTAACACAGATACGCAGTATTTT. Full variable domain (remainder filled in from reference TRBV5-1 and TRBJ2-3): KAGVTQTPRYLIKTRGQQVTLSCSPISGHRSVSWYQQTPGQGLQFLFEYFSETQRNKGNFPGRFSGRQFSNSRSEMNVSTLELGDSALYLCASSGGNTDTQYFGPGTRLTVL.

The V gene is TRBV7-9, the J gene TRBJ1-4, with D maybe TRBD1 (6 bases). The germline CDR1 and CDR2 sequences are SEHNR and FQNEAQ (reference sequence). CDR3 length: 13 amino acids. Trimming stripped 2 bases from V and 8 bases from J, with 9 bases between. The CDR3 spells CASSLTGYEKLFF. The CDR3, as DNA: TGTGCCAGCAGCTTAACAGGGTACGAAAAACTGTTTTTT.

This clone was seen only once. The chain links TRBV6-5 to TRBJ1-2, with D possibly being TRBD1 (6 bases). V lost 5 bases and J 8 bases, leaving 15 bases between the germline ends. Germline V gene lookup returns CDR1 MNHEY and CDR2 SVGAGI. The CDR3 has 13 amino acids. CDR3 sequence (DNA): TGTGCCAGCAGTAAACCCGGGACAAAGGGCTACACCTTC. It codes for CASSKPGTKGYTF.

This chain links TRBV5-1 with TRBJ1-2; no reliable D call. This CDR3 is built from 14 residues. Trimming pared 1 base from V and 1 base from J, leaving 8 bases between. Germline V CDR1 and CDR2: SGHRS, YFSETQ. Here the CDR3 DNA reads TGCGCCAGCAGCTTGTACGCCAGTAACTATGGCTACACCTTC. This sequence encodes CASSLYASNYGYTF.

This clone was seen only once. This sequence joins TRBV2 and TRBJ1-5; D uncertain. Germline V gene sequence: CDR1 SNHLY, CDR2 FYNNEI. The V end was cut by 3 bases, the J end by 3 bases, with 12 bases between. This CDR3 has 15 amino acids. The CDR3 DNA is TGTGCCAGCAGTGACCAGGAGATCCCCAATCAGCCCCAGCATTTT. Protein sequence: CASSDQEIPNQPQHF.

The chain has TRBV15 and TRBJ1-1; possibly TRBD1 for D (5 bases). This CDR3 is 13 amino acids long. Germline-derived CDR1 and CDR2 are LNHNV and YYDKDF (reference sequence). Trimming removed 0 bases at V and 7 bases at J, with 9 bases between. CDR3 sequence: CATSRDGGGEAFF. The DNA of the CDR3 is TGTGCCACCAGCAGAGATGGGGGGGGTGAAGCTTTCTTT. The full variable domain, completed using reference TRBV15 and TRBJ1-1, is DAMVIQNPRYQVTQFGKPVTLSCSQTLNHNVMYWYQQKSSQAPKLLFHYYDKDFNNEADTPDNFQSRRPNTSFCFLDIRSPGLGDTAMYLCATSRDGGGEAFFGQGTRLTVV.

This clone appeared a few times. The genes are TRBV4-1 and TRBJ2-2, with a tentative D call TRBD2 (5 bases). Trimming took 4 bases from V and 5 from J, leaving 11 bases between them. Germline CDR1 and CDR2: MGHRA and YSYEKL. CDR3 length equals 14 residues. CDR3 bases: TGCGCCAGCAGCCGGAGCGGCGGGACCGGGGAGCTGTTTTTT. This encodes CASSRSGGTGELFF.

The genes are TRBV18 and TRBJ1-3, with D perhaps matching TRBD1 (5 bases). There are 16 residues in the CDR3. The V gene lost 3 bases and the J gene lost 0 bases, with 12 bases spanning the gap. The germline V gene has CDR1 KGHSH and CDR2 LQKENI. CDR3 in amino acids: CASSPPSGRSGNTIYF. In DNA, the CDR3 is TGTGCCAGCTCACCTCCCTCGGGGCGCTCTGGAAACACCATATATTTT.

This clone was observed a handful of times. V usage is TRBV11-2 and J usage is TRBJ2-3, with 8 bases matching TRBD1. Unmatched junction bases numbered 14, after V lost 1 base and J lost 5 bases. The CDR3 sequence is 18 residues long. The germline V gene has CDR1 SGHAT and CDR2 FQNNGV. The CDR3 here is CASSLASHRGVGVDTQYF. The CDR3 coding sequence is TGTGCCAGCAGCTTAGCCTCCCACAGGGGGGTGGGGGTAGATACGCAGTATTTT.

This chain links TRBV4-3 with TRBJ2-3; TRBD2 aligns across 7 bases. The trim removed 0 bases at V and 4 bases at J, leaving 7 bases unmatched. CDR3 length equals 16 residues. Germline V CDR1 and CDR2: LGHNA, YSLEER. The CDR3 sequence: CASSQDLPGRADTQYF. The CDR3 coding sequence is TGCGCCAGCAGCCAAGATCTGCCAGGGAGGGCAGATACGCAGTATTTT.

The rearrangement links TRBV6-6 to TRBJ2-2; 7 positions match TRBD2. Looked up from germline, CDR1 is MNHNY and CDR2 is SVGAGI (reference sequence). This CDR3 is 15 amino acids long. The J segment lost 1 base and the V segment lost 6 bases, leaving 5 bases of the junction unmatched. The CDR3 here is CASRTSWGNTGELFF. CDR3 DNA: TGTGCCAGCAGGACTAGCTGGGGGAACACCGGGGAGCTGTTTTTT.

The chain combines TRBV5-4 with TRBJ2-5, with 9 bases aligning to TRBD2. Germline values: CDR1 SGHNT, CDR2 YYREEE (reference sequence). With 2 bases clipped from V and 5 bases from J, the junction kept 7 bases outside the gene matches. This CDR3 comprises 15 residues. DNA of the CDR3: TGTGCCAGCAGCTTTCGGCGGGGGGGAGGTGAGACCCAGTACTTC. Its protein is CASSFRRGGGETQYF.

The rearrangement joins TRBV15 to TRBJ2-1; a weak D match, TRBD1 (9 bases). Trimming shortened V by 0 bases and J by 9 bases, and 18 bases separated the two germline ends. Germline-derived CDR1 and CDR2 are LNHNV and YYDKDF (reference sequence). CDR3 length equals 16 residues. The CDR3 DNA follows: TGTGCCACCAGCAGAGATAGCGGGACAGGGTTAATTGAGCAGTTCTTC. Its translation is CATSRDSGTGLIEQFF. The full variable domain, in which reference TRBV15 and TRBJ2-1 provide the parts outside the CDR3, is DAMVIQNPRYQVTQFGKPVTLSCSQTLNHNVMYWYQQKSSQAPKLLFHYYDKDFNNEADTPDNFQSRRPNTSFCFLDIRSPGLGDTAMYLCATSRDSGTGLIEQFFGPGTRLTVL.

The rearrangement joins TRBV7-2 to TRBJ1-3; D call uncertain. Trimming took 8 bases from V and 4 from J, leaving 12 bases between them. The CDR3 is made up of 13 amino acids. Germline V gene sequence: CDR1 SGHTA, CDR2 FQGNSA. CDR3 amino acids: CASRALSGNTIYF. The DNA of the CDR3 is TGTGCCAGCCGAGCCTTGTCCGGAAACACCATATATTTT.

The CDR3 DNA sequence: TGTGCCAGCAGCCCCAGGAGCCGCACAGATACGCAGTATTTT. Its translation: CASSPRSRTDTQYF. This sequence joins TRBV28 and TRBJ2-3, with D uncertain. The CDR3 is made up of 14 amino acids. Deletions cut 6 bases from V and 1 base from J, with 11 bases between. Germline V CDR1 and CDR2: MDHEN, SYDVKM.

The gene calls are TRBV3-2 and TRBJ1-1. TRBV3-2 is described as a pseudogene. CDR3 length equals 8 residues. DNA of the CDR3: TGTGCCAGCATCCGAGGTTTATTT. As protein: CASIRGLF.

The chain joins TRBV6-1 to TRBJ1-1; perhaps TRBD1 as D (5 bases). Between the trimmed V and J ends, which lost 2 bases and 0 bases, there was a span of 10 bases. Germline CDR1 reads MNHNS; CDR2 reads SASEGT. This CDR3 region has 15 residues. The CDR3 loop reads CASSEPGGVNTEAFF. The CDR3 coding sequence is TGTGCCAGCAGTGAACCGGGAGGGGTGAACACTGAAGCTTTCTTT.

This chain connects TRBV27 to TRBJ2-2, with D tentatively TRBD1 or TRBD2 (5 bases each). Germline values: CDR1 MNHEY, CDR2 SMNVEV (reference sequence). The CDR3 extends over 18 amino acids. Trimming left V 5 bases short and J 1 base short, with 20 bases between. The CDR3 bases are TGTGCCAGCAGTACTCTAACCGGGACCTCCTGGAACACCGGGGAGCTGTTTTTT. Amino acids: CASSTLTGTSWNTGELFF.

The CDR3 nucleotides read TGCGCCAGCAGCCACCCGACTAGCGGGGGGACAGATACGCAGTATTTT. The encoded protein is CASSHPTSGGTDTQYF. The chain uses TRBV4-3 and TRBJ2-3, with TRBD2 matching over 13 bases. The CDR3 is 16 residues long. V shed 3 bases, J shed 3 bases, and the junction held 3 bases outside the gene matches. CDR1 and CDR2 from the germline V gene are LGHNA and YSLEER.

The CDR3 reads CASSVEEGGEPQHF. The CDR3 coding sequence is TGTGCCAGCAGCGTAGAGGAGGGAGGGGAGCCCCAGCATTTT. This chain connects TRBV9 to TRBJ1-5; possibly TRBD1 for D (5 bases). The CDR3 covers 14 residues. The germline gives CDR1 SGDLS, CDR2 YYNGEE. Trimming removed 0 bases at V and 8 bases at J, with 12 bases between.

The chain is built from TRBV5-5 and TRBJ2-3, with TRBD1 as a possible D gene (5 bases). V lost 5 bases, J lost 3 bases, and 10 bases lay in between. The CDR3 runs to 13 residues. The germline CDR1 and CDR2 sequences are SGHKS and YYEKEE (reference sequence). This CDR3 reads CASSQQDTDTQYF. The DNA of the CDR3 is TGTGCCAGCAGTCAACAGGATACAGATACGCAGTATTTT.